The 29 T cell receptor beta chains below all came from one sample that was sequenced in a study of T cells in tuberculosis. Repertoires were generated with immunoSEQ multiplex PCR, while TCRdb's copy carries only in-frame clones and drops some. The sample lists about 23,000 clones, 95% occurring once. What was sequenced was PBMCs. The receptors were gathered from a donor aged 10-35 years with latent tuberculosis or without tuberculosis infection.

This chain uses TRBV7-9 with TRBJ2-3; 12 bases are shared with TRBD2. This CDR3 is 17 amino acids long. Unmatched junction bases numbered 8, after V lost 5 bases and J lost 2 bases. Per the germline V gene, CDR1 is SEHNR and CDR2 is FQNEAQ (reference sequence). The DNA of the CDR3 is TGTGCCAGCAGCAGAAGACTAGCGGGGGCCTTCACAGATACGCAGTATTTT. Translation gives CASSRRLAGAFTDTQYF.

V gene TRBV10-3 combines with J gene TRBJ1-5; D is unclear. The CDR3 runs to 15 residues. Germline-derived CDR1 and CDR2 are ENHRY and SYGVKD. V gave up 0 bases and J gave up 5 bases, with 11 bases separating them. CDR3 loop: CAISESLVTYQPQHF. CDR3 DNA: TGTGCCATCAGTGAGTCTCTAGTGACCTATCAGCCCCAGCATTTT.

This CDR3 is CASSWTALSGQPQHF. DNA for the CDR3: TGTGCCAGCAGCTGGACAGCCCTTTCGGGACAGCCCCAGCATTTT. The rearrangement joins TRBV6-1 to TRBJ1-5, with D possibly TRBD1 on 6 matching bases. The CDR3 loop spans 15 amino acids. Per germline, CDR1 MNHNS and CDR2 SASEGT. V lost 6 bases to trimming and J lost 7 bases, with 19 bases between them.

The chain links TRBV7-8 to TRBJ1-2; D call uncertain. CDR1 is SGHVS and CDR2 is FQNEAQ in the germline V gene. The germline V and J ends were trimmed by 2 bases and 10 bases, with 14 bases remaining between them. CDR3 length equals 13 residues. The CDR3 DNA reads as TGTGCCAGCAGCTTAACGGCAGATGGAGTCTACACCTTC. This codes for CASSLTADGVYTF.

This clone has just one count. This rearrangement joins TRBV2 to TRBJ1-4; 11 nucleotides line up with TRBD1. V gave up 6 bases and J gave up 6 bases; unmatched junction bases: 15. Germline V gene sequence: CDR1 SNHLY, CDR2 FYNNEI. This CDR3 spans 18 amino acids. CDR3 DNA: TGTGCCAGCAGACATCACCTCTTAGGGGGACAGGGGGATGAAAAACTGTTTTTT. This sequence encodes CASRHHLLGGQGDEKLFF.

The J gene is TRBJ1-2, the V gene TRBV6-1; D is possibly TRBD1 (5 bases). The CDR3 consists of 11 residues. Germline CDR1 is MNHNS and CDR2 is SASEGT. Trimming removed 3 bases from V and 11 bases from J, with 10 bases in between. CDR3 sequence: CASSDRVRYTF. The CDR3 region has the DNA TGTGCCAGCAGTGACAGGGTCAGGTACACCTTC.

V and J are TRBV4-2 and TRBJ2-7; 8 bases fit TRBD2. With 4 bases clipped from V and 1 base from J, the junction kept 12 bases outside the gene matches. Germline V gene data show CDR1 as LGHNA and CDR2 as YNFKEQ. This CDR3 has 17 residues. CDR3 coding DNA: TGTGCCAGCAGCCCCACAGCGGGAGCGGGGGATTCCTACGAGCAGTACTTC. Its protein product is CASSPTAGAGDSYEQYF.

The chain joins TRBV6-1 to TRBJ2-2; D may be TRBD1 (5 bases). The CDR3 has 16 amino acids. Looked up from germline, CDR1 is MNHNS and CDR2 is SASEGT. Trimming left V 4 bases short and J 2 bases short, with 14 bases between. The CDR3 coding sequence is TGTGCCAGCAGTGCCATCAGACAGACCAACACCGGGGAGCTGTTTTTT. The encoded protein is CASSAIRQTNTGELFF.

The rearrangement uses TRBV5-1 and TRBJ2-2, with TRBD1 matching 7 bases. J gave up 3 bases and V 0 bases, and 2 bases lay outside the gene matches. The CDR3 is 15 residues long. Germline CDR1 is SGHRS and CDR2 is YFSETQ. CDR3 protein: CASSLGGQYTGELFF. CDR3 nucleotides: TGCGCCAGCAGCTTGGGGGGACAGTACACCGGGGAGCTGTTTTTT.

The chain is built from TRBV11-2 and TRBJ2-7; TRBD1 matches 9 bases. CDR1 is SGHAT, CDR2 FQNNGV, per germline. Germline trimming cut 2 bases from V and 5 bases from J; bases unmatched to any gene: 7. The CDR3 runs 15 residues. CDR3 amino acids: CASSLFSGQGNEQYV. The CDR3 DNA follows: TGTGCCAGCAGCTTATTTTCCGGACAGGGGAACGAGCAGTACGTC.

The chain uses TRBV6-1 and TRBJ2-1, with TRBD2 matching over 11 bases. Unmatched junction bases numbered 0, after V lost 2 bases and J lost 0 bases. Germline assignment: CDR1 MNHNS and CDR2 SASEGT. This CDR3 contains 16 residues. The CDR3 nucleotides are TGTGCCAGCAGTGAACTAGCGGGGGGCTCCTACAATGAGCAGTTCTTC. Translated, it gives CASSELAGGSYNEQFF.

The gene calls are TRBV5-6 and TRBJ2-3; D not resolved. The CDR3 has 12 amino acids. Germline V CDR1 and CDR2: SGHDT, YYEEEE. Trimming left V 3 bases short and J 3 bases short, with 5 bases between. The CDR3 protein is CASSSRTDTQYF. The DNA for the CDR3 is TGTGCCAGCAGCTCCAGGACAGATACGCAGTATTTT.

The J gene is TRBJ1-6, the V gene TRBV11-1; a possible D gene is TRBD1 (5 bases). CDR1 and CDR2 from the germline V gene are SGHAT and FQDESV (reference sequence). There are 15 residues in the CDR3. Trimming stripped 4 bases from V and 10 bases from J, with 17 bases between. CDR3 sequence: CASSSARQGWSPLHF. CDR3 in DNA: TGTGCCAGCAGCTCCGCCCGGCAGGGTTGGTCACCCCTCCACTTT.

This chain links TRBV19 with TRBJ2-1, with 14 positions matching TRBD2. Germline V gives CDR1 LNHDA, CDR2 SQIVND (reference sequence). The trim removed 4 bases at V and 9 bases at J, leaving 5 bases unmatched. The CDR3 loop spans 15 amino acids. The CDR3 DNA is TGTGCCAGTAGTAGGACTAGCGGGGGGATCAGTGAGCAGTTCTTC. This translates into CASSRTSGGISEQFF.

J is TRBJ2-3 and V is TRBV11-3; D not resolved. The CDR3 loop spans 16 amino acids. Germline V lookup: CDR1 SGHNT, CDR2 YENEEA. Trimming shortened V by 5 bases and J by 0 bases, and 15 bases separated the two germline ends. The CDR3 bases are TGTGCCAGCAGCCGAAGTTCAAGCCATAGCACAGATACGCAGTATTTT. Protein sequence: CASSRSSSHSTDTQYF.

This clone was counted once. The chain combines TRBV2 with TRBJ1-1, with 9 bases fitting TRBD1. Germline V gene lookup returns CDR1 SNHLY and CDR2 FYNNEI. The CDR3 is made up of 15 amino acids. Losses at the gene ends were 7 bases for V and 2 bases for J; bases not matched to a gene: 8. This CDR3 reads CASKEGTGLNTEAFF. As DNA, the CDR3 is TGTGCCAGCAAAGAAGGGACAGGGCTTAACACTGAAGCTTTCTTT. Full variable domain (remainder filled in from reference TRBV2 and TRBJ1-1): EPEVTQTPSHQVTQMGQEVILRCVPISNHLYFYWYRQILGQKVEFLVSFYNNEISEKSEIFDDQFSVERPDGSNFTLKIRSTKLEDSAMYFCASKEGTGLNTEAFFGQGTRLTVV.

The rearrangement joins TRBV10-3 to TRBJ1-2; TRBD1 matches 10 bases. J was trimmed by 2 bases and V by 6 bases; bases with no gene match: 3. Germline loops: CDR1 ENHRY, CDR2 SYGVKD. CDR3 length equals 14 residues. CDR3 DNA sequence: TGTGCCATCAGGGGGACAGGGGCGAACTATGGCTACACCTTC. Residues: CAIRGTGANYGYTF.

The chain has TRBV18 and TRBJ1-4; D ambiguous. CDR3 length: 16 residues. V shed 1 base and J shed 0 bases, with 9 bases lying between them. CDR1 is KGHSH and CDR2 is LQKENI in the germline V gene. The CDR3 nucleotides read TGTGCCAGCTCACCACGCGTCCAAGCAACTAATGAAAAACTGTTTTTT. It specifies CASSPRVQATNEKLFF.

This clone has just one count. The chain has TRBV6-4 and TRBJ2-3; TRBD1 agrees at 8 bases. This CDR3 region has 14 residues. Germline CDR1 and CDR2: MRHNA and SNTAGT. V lost 9 bases to trimming and J lost 1 base; unmatched junction nucleotides: 6. The CDR3 region has the DNA TGTGCCAGTTCCAGGGGGCGAGGCACAGATACGCAGTATTTT. Translated: CASSRGRGTDTQYF.

V is TRBV6-1 and J is TRBJ2-7; 9 bases are shared with TRBD2. The CDR3 length is 15 residues. V trimming: 7 bases; J trimming: 2 bases; junction bases outside the gene matches: 9. Germline V gene sequence: CDR1 MNHNS, CDR2 SASEGT. CDR3 DNA: TGTGCCAGCATCAGGGGGTCTAGCGGGACCTACGAGCAGTACGTC. This encodes CASIRGSSGTYEQYV.

The chain employs TRBV7-2 and TRBJ1-2, with TRBD1 identical over 10 bases. The V and J ends lost 3 bases and 1 base, in that order; junction bases with no gene match: 11. The CDR3 contains 18 residues. Germline-derived CDR1 and CDR2 are SGHTA and FQGNSA. The CDR3 reads CASSFKGTGALFNYGYTF. The DNA of the CDR3 is TGTGCCAGCAGCTTCAAAGGGACAGGGGCCCTTTTTAACTATGGCTACACCTTC.

The J gene is TRBJ1-2, the V gene TRBV19; D is uncertain. This CDR3 comprises 13 residues. V was trimmed by 6 bases and J by 4 bases, leaving 12 bases between them. Germline loops: CDR1 LNHDA, CDR2 SQIVND (reference sequence). Here the CDR3 reads CASREAPGYGYTF. CDR3 DNA: TGTGCCAGTAGAGAGGCTCCCGGCTATGGCTACACCTTC.

Here the CDR3 DNA reads TGTGCCAGCAGGGACAGGGCTATAGAGACCCAGTACTTC. This encodes CASRDRAIETQYF. The chain has TRBV6-1 and TRBJ2-5; 8 bases map to TRBD1. After removal of 6 bases from V and 4 bases from J, the junction contained 4 bases not matched to a gene. Germline values: CDR1 MNHNS, CDR2 SASEGT. This CDR3 is built from 13 residues.

The chain carries TRBV11-2 and TRBJ2-4; 9 bases map to TRBD1. Germline loops: CDR1 SGHAT, CDR2 FQNNGV. The CDR3 is 19 residues long. Trimming removed 3 bases from V and 0 bases from J; junction bases left unmatched: 12. This CDR3 reads CASSLDRGRLEIAKNIQYF. CDR3 DNA sequence: TGTGCCAGCAGCTTGGACAGGGGACGCCTTGAAATAGCCAAAAACATTCAGTACTTC. The whole variable domain, remainder taken from reference TRBV11-2 and TRBJ2-4, is EAGVAQSPRYKIIEKRQSVAFWCNPISGHATLYWYQQILGQGPKLLIQFQNNGVVDDSQLPKDRFSAERLKGVDSTLKIQPAKLEDSAVYLCASSLDRGRLEIAKNIQYFGAGTRLSVL.

The chain uses TRBV6-4 and TRBJ2-6; possibly TRBD1 for D (5 bases). V lost 2 bases and J lost 3, with 5 bases in between. Germline lookup yields CDR1 MRHNA and CDR2 SNTAGT. The length of the CDR3 is 14 residues. CDR3 in DNA: TGTGCCAGCAGTGACAGGGGTGGGGCCAACGTCCTGACTTTC. This translates into CASSDRGGANVLTF.

The CDR3 sequence: CASSISTDTQYF. DNA of the CDR3: TGTGCCAGTAGTATCTCGACAGATACGCAGTATTTT. J is TRBJ2-3 and V is TRBV19; D gene unclear. V lost 3 bases, J lost 3 bases, and 4 bases lay in between. The germline CDR1 and CDR2 sequences are LNHDA and SQIVND (reference sequence). The CDR3 covers 12 residues.

The V call is TRBV11-1, the J call TRBJ1-2, with no clear D. Trimming removed 4 bases at V and 4 bases at J, with 13 bases between. CDR3 length equals 14 residues. CDR1 and CDR2 from the germline V gene are SGHAT and FQDESV (reference sequence). CDR3 sequence reads: CASSSGGLSYGYTF. In DNA form, the CDR3 reads TGTGCCAGCAGCTCCGGTGGACTTAGCTATGGCTACACCTTC. Complete variable domain (other parts from reference TRBV11-1 and TRBJ1-2): EAEVAQSPRYKITEKSQAVAFWCDPISGHATLYWYRQILGQGPELLVQFQDESVVDDSQLPKDRFSAERLKGVDSTLKIQPAELGDSAMYLCASSSGGLSYGYTFGSGTRLTVV.

J is TRBJ1-5 and V is TRBV12-5; D uncertain. There are 12 residues in the CDR3. Per germline, CDR1 LGHNT and CDR2 FRNRAP. V was clipped by 4 bases and J by 5 bases, with 6 bases between them. CDR3 DNA: TGTGCTAGTGGTTCCCTATATCAGCCCCAGCATTTT. It specifies CASGSLYQPQHF.

V and J are TRBV11-1 and TRBJ1-1; no reliable D call. CDR1 and CDR2 from the germline V gene are SGHAT and FQDESV (reference sequence). The V end was cut by 2 bases, the J end by 8 bases, with 12 bases between. There are 13 residues in the CDR3. The CDR3 sequence: CASSLRRGSEAFF. For the CDR3, the DNA is TGTGCCAGCAGCTTAAGGCGGGGAAGCGAAGCTTTCTTT.